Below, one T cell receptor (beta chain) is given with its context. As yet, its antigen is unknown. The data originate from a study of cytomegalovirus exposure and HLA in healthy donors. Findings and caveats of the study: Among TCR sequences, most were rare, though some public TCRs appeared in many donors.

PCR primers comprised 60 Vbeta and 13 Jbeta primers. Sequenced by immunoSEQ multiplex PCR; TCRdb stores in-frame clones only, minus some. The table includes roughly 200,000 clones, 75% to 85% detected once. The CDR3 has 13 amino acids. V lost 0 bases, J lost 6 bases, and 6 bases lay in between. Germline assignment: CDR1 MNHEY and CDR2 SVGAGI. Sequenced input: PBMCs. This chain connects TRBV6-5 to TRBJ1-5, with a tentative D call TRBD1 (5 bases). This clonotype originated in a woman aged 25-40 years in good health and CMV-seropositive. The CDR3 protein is CASSYSRGQPQHF. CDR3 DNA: TGTGCCAGCAGTTACTCTAGGGGTCAGCCCCAGCATTTT.